This paragraph covers one T cell receptor beta chain sequence. V was shortened by 3 bases and J by 1 base, with 12 bases between the two germline ends. The CDR3 length is 15 residues. Germline V lookup: CDR1 SGHTA, CDR2 FQGNSA. The record originates from a study of CD8+CD57+ T cells in acquired aplastic anemia. Across the whole study: Recorded DNA amounts for sorted CD4+ and CD8+ cells had an average of 3.2 ug. Average CD4+ read depth in healthy donors was 9.5 million to 13 million reads.

Genomic DNA acted as the template from which TCR beta VDJ combination and CDR3 sequence profiling were carried out. TCRdb called the reads again in MiXCR, with one record for every CDR3 protein. The sample consists of about 210,000 distinct CDR3 sequences, 61% of them appearing once. This clonotype was obtained from a human donor in good health. The chain links TRBV7-2 to TRBJ2-5; perhaps TRBD1 as D (5 bases). What was sequenced was sorted CD4+, CD8+, or CD8+CD57+ T cells (not recorded which) from PBMCs. CDR3 nucleotide sequence: TGTGCCAGCAGCTTCGCAGGGTTCTTCCAAGAGACCCAGTACTTC. Protein: CASSFAGFFQETQYF.